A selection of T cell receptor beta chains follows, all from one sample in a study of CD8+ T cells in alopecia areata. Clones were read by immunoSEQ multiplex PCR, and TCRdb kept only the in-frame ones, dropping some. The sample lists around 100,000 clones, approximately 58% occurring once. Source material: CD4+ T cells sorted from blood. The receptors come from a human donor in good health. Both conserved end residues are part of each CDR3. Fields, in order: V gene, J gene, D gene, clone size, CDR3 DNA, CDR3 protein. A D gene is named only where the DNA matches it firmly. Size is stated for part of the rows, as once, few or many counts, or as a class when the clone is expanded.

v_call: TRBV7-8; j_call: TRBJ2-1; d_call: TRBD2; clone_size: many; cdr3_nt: TGTGCCAGTGGGGCTAGCGGGGGGGTTGAGCAGTTCTTC; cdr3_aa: CASGASGGVEQFF
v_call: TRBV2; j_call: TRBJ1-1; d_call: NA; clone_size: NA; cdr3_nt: TGTGCCAGCAGAGCCTTGTACATGAACACTGAAGCTTTCTTT; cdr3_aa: CASRALYMNTEAFF
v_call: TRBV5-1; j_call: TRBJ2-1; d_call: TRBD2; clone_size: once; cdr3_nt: TGCGCCAGCAGCTTGGAAGCTAGCGGGTACAATGAGCAGTTCTTC; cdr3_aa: CASSLEASGYNEQFF
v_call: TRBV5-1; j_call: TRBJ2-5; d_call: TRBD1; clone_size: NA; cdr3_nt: TGCGCCAGCAGCTCCTCGACAGGGAGAGAGACCCAGTACTTC; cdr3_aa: CASSSSTGRETQYF
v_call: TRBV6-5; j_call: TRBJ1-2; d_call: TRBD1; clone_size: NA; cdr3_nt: TGTGCCAGCAGCCGGGGACAGGTTGGCTCTGGCTACACCTTC; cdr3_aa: CASSRGQVGSGYTF
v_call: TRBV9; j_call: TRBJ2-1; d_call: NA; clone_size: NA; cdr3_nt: TGTGCCAGCAGCGTAGGCCTCGAGGGGGGCCAGTTCTTC; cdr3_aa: CASSVGLEGGQFF
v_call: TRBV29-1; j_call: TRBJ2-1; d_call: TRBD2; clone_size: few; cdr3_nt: TGCAGCGTGCGGACTAGCGTGGTTGAGCAGTTCTTC; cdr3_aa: CSVRTSVVEQFF
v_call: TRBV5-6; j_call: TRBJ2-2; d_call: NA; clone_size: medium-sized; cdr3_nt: TGTGCCAGCAGCTCTTTCCGTGGCGGGGCGTCCAACACCGGGGAGCTGTTTTTT; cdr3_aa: CASSSFRGGASNTGELFF
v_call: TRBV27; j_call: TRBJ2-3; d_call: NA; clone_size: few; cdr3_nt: TGTGCCAGCAGGACTAGCACAGATACGCAGTATTTT; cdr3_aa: CASRTSTDTQYF
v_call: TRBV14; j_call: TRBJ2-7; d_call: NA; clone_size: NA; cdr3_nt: TGTGCCAGCAGCCAAGAGGGGTCAGGCTCCTACGAGCAGTACTTC; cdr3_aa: CASSQEGSGSYEQYF
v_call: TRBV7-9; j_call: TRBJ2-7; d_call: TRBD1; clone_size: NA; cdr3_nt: TGTGCCAGCAGCTTAGAGGGGACAGGCCGCGAGCAGTACTTC; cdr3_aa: CASSLEGTGREQYF
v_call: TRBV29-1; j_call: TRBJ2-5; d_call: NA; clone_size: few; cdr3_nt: TGCAGCGTTGAACAGGGCCAAGAGACCCAGTACTTC; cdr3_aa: CSVEQGQETQYF
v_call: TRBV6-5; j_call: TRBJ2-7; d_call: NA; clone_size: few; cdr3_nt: TGTGCCAGCAGTTACTCAGGACACCAGTCCTACGAGCAGTACTTC; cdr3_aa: CASSYSGHQSYEQYF
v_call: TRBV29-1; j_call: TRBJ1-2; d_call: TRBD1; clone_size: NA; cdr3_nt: TGCAGCGTTACCGGGACAGGGGGCGGAAGCTATGGCTACACCTTC; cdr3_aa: CSVTGTGGGSYGYTF
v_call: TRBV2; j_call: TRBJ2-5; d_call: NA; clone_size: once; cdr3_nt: TGTGCCAGCAGGTCTGGGGGCTTGGGGACCCAGTACTTC; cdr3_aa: CASRSGGLGTQYF